The rows below give T cell receptor beta chains drawn from one sample of a study of blood T cell repertoires in COVID-19. Clones were sequenced by immunoSEQ multiplex PCR, and TCRdb holds only the in-frame ones, with some missing. The sample carries 80,000 to 130,000 clones, more than 85% recorded once. Sample: peripheral blood. The origin of the receptors is a man aged 60 to 69 with acute or convalescent COVID-19. Both conserved end residues are part of each CDR3. The order of the fields is V gene, clone size, D gene, CDR3 length, J gene, CDR3 protein, CDR3 DNA. A D gene is named only where the DNA matches it firmly. Not every row has a clone size; where given, it reads once, few, many or a size class.

v_call: TRBV2
clone_size: NA
d_call: NA
cdr3_length: 14
j_call: TRBJ1-3
cdr3_aa: CASSTGLAGNTIYF
cdr3_nt: TGTGCCAGCAGTACAGGGCTTGCGGGAAACACCATATATTTT

v_call: TRBV30
clone_size: NA
d_call: NA
cdr3_length: 15
j_call: TRBJ1-3
cdr3_aa: CAWSLGENSGNTIYF
cdr3_nt: TGTGCCTGGAGTCTAGGGGAAAACTCTGGAAACACCATATATTTT

v_call: TRBV7-9
clone_size: NA
d_call: NA
cdr3_length: 12
j_call: TRBJ2-1
cdr3_aa: CASSLEGPLKFF
cdr3_nt: TGTGCCAGCAGCTTAGAGGGGCCTCTAAAGTTCTTC

v_call: TRBV19
clone_size: NA
d_call: TRBD2
cdr3_length: 16
j_call: TRBJ2-7
cdr3_aa: CASSILAGARVYEQYF
cdr3_nt: TGTGCCAGTAGTATCCTAGCGGGAGCAAGAGTTTACGAGCAGTACTTC

v_call: TRBV24-1
clone_size: NA
d_call: TRBD2
cdr3_length: 19
j_call: TRBJ2-1
cdr3_aa: CATSLLLTSGRGSNYEQFF
cdr3_nt: TGTGCCACCAGCCTCCTACTGACTAGCGGGAGGGGTAGTAACTATGAGCAGTTCTTC

v_call: TRBV5-4
clone_size: once
d_call: TRBD2
cdr3_length: 15
j_call: TRBJ2-1
cdr3_aa: CASQLGGRGYNEQFF
cdr3_nt: TGTGCCAGCCAGCTCGGAGGGAGGGGATACAATGAGCAGTTCTTC

v_call: TRBV7-2
clone_size: NA
d_call: TRBD2
cdr3_length: 16
j_call: TRBJ2-2
cdr3_aa: CASSLAWGGDTGELFF
cdr3_nt: TGTGCCAGCAGCTTAGCGTGGGGGGGAGACACCGGGGAGCTGTTTTTT

v_call: TRBV30
clone_size: once
d_call: NA
cdr3_length: 14
j_call: TRBJ1-6
cdr3_aa: CACQGSSYNSPLHF
cdr3_nt: TGTGCCTGTCAGGGGAGCTCCTATAATTCACCCCTCCACTTT

v_call: TRBV21-1
clone_size: few
d_call: NA
cdr3_length: 15
j_call: TRBJ2-7
cdr3_aa: CAGPGSGTCTYEQYF
cdr3_nt: TGTGCCGGACCAGGGTCTGGGACTTGCACCTACGAGCAGTACTTC

v_call: TRBV6-6
clone_size: NA
d_call: NA
cdr3_length: 19
j_call: TRBJ1-6
cdr3_aa: CASNRRPGGSSSYNSPLHF
cdr3_nt: TGTGCCAGCAATCGGCGCCCCGGGGGATCGAGCTCCTATAATTCACCCCTCCACTTT

v_call: TRBV19
clone_size: NA
d_call: TRBD1
cdr3_length: 14
j_call: TRBJ1-1
cdr3_aa: CASSIGGHRGEAFF
cdr3_nt: TGTGCCAGTAGTATAGGTGGACACAGGGGTGAAGCTTTCTTT

v_call: TRBV11-2
clone_size: NA
d_call: NA
cdr3_length: 12
j_call: TRBJ2-3
cdr3_aa: CASSPGADTQYF
cdr3_nt: TGTGCCAGCAGCCCGGGAGCAGATACGCAGTATTTT

v_call: TRBV21-1
clone_size: NA
d_call: NA
cdr3_length: 12
j_call: TRBJ1-1
cdr3_aa: CASSIRNTEAFF
cdr3_nt: TGTGCCAGCAGCATCAGGAACACTGAAGCTTTCTTT

v_call: TRBV28
clone_size: NA
d_call: NA
cdr3_length: 14
j_call: TRBJ1-6
cdr3_aa: CASKMDSSNSPLHF
cdr3_nt: TGTGCCAGCAAAATGGACAGCTCGAATTCACCCCTCCACTTT

v_call: TRBV4-2
clone_size: NA
d_call: NA
cdr3_length: 15
j_call: TRBJ1-1
cdr3_aa: CASSQEVGAGTEAFF
cdr3_nt: TGTGCCAGCAGCCAAGAGGTGGGGGCCGGCACTGAAGCTTTCTTT

v_call: TRBV9
clone_size: NA
d_call: NA
cdr3_length: 16
j_call: TRBJ1-6
cdr3_aa: CASSVGRTPNGSPLHF
cdr3_nt: TGTGCCAGCAGCGTAGGGCGTACGCCGAACGGGTCACCCCTCCACTTT

v_call: TRBV11-2
clone_size: NA
d_call: TRBD2
cdr3_length: 16
j_call: TRBJ2-1
cdr3_aa: CASSLGASGIYNEQFF
cdr3_nt: TGTGCCAGCAGCTTAGGCGCTAGCGGGATCTACAATGAGCAGTTCTTC

v_call: TRBV30
clone_size: NA
d_call: NA
cdr3_length: 12
j_call: TRBJ1-2
cdr3_aa: CAWSVGGRGYTF
cdr3_nt: TGTGCCTGGAGCGTGGGAGGTCGCGGCTACACCTTC

v_call: TRBV27
clone_size: NA
d_call: NA
cdr3_length: 15
j_call: TRBJ1-1
cdr3_aa: CASSLKGVMNTEAFF
cdr3_nt: TGTGCCAGCAGTTTAAAAGGGGTTATGAACACTGAAGCTTTCTTT

v_call: TRBV3-1/TRBV3-2
clone_size: NA
d_call: TRBD1
cdr3_length: 14
j_call: TRBJ2-3
cdr3_aa: CASSQRTGADTQYF
cdr3_nt: TGTGCCAGCAGCCAAAGGACAGGGGCAGATACGCAGTATTTT

v_call: TRBV9
clone_size: NA
d_call: NA
cdr3_length: 14
j_call: TRBJ2-2
cdr3_aa: CASTSAGGGGELFF
cdr3_nt: TGTGCCAGCACCAGCGCCGGGGGAGGAGGGGAGCTGTTTTTT

v_call: TRBV28
clone_size: NA
d_call: NA
cdr3_length: 12
j_call: TRBJ1-1
cdr3_aa: CASSLRAGEAFF
cdr3_nt: TGTGCCAGCAGTTTACGAGCGGGCGAGGCTTTCTTT

v_call: TRBV28
clone_size: NA
d_call: TRBD2
cdr3_length: 14
j_call: TRBJ2-7
cdr3_aa: CASSAGGRTYEQYF
cdr3_nt: TGTGCCAGCAGCGCTGGCGGGAGGACCTACGAGCAGTACTTC

v_call: TRBV12-5
clone_size: NA
d_call: TRBD1
cdr3_length: 15
j_call: TRBJ2-1
cdr3_aa: CASGFPGQRYNEQFF
cdr3_nt: TGTGCTAGTGGGTTCCCGGGACAGCGCTACAATGAGCAGTTCTTC

v_call: TRBV30
clone_size: NA
d_call: NA
cdr3_length: 15
j_call: TRBJ2-3
cdr3_aa: CAWSLSGARRDTQYF
cdr3_nt: TGTGCCTGGAGTCTCTCGGGAGCCCGGCGGGATACGCAGTATTTT

v_call: TRBV5-1
clone_size: NA
d_call: NA
cdr3_length: 13
j_call: TRBJ2-1
cdr3_aa: CASSPGLDNEQFF
cdr3_nt: TGCGCCAGCAGCCCGGGACTCGACAATGAGCAGTTCTTC

v_call: TRBV5-1
clone_size: NA
d_call: TRBD1
cdr3_length: 18
j_call: TRBJ1-6
cdr3_aa: CASSLTGTGGFNNSPLHF
cdr3_nt: TGCGCCAGCAGCCTCACCGGGACAGGGGGTTTCAATAATTCACCCCTCCACTTT

v_call: TRBV19
clone_size: NA
d_call: TRBD1
cdr3_length: 18
j_call: TRBJ1-1
cdr3_aa: CASSILTGGAGSGTEAFF
cdr3_nt: TGTGCCAGTAGTATACTGACAGGGGGCGCAGGTTCGGGCACTGAAGCTTTCTTT

v_call: TRBV30
clone_size: NA
d_call: NA
cdr3_length: 13
j_call: TRBJ1-4
cdr3_aa: CAWRPSQYEKLFF
cdr3_nt: TGTGCCTGGAGACCCAGTCAATATGAAAAACTGTTTTTT

v_call: TRBV7-9
clone_size: NA
d_call: NA
cdr3_length: 14
j_call: TRBJ1-1
cdr3_aa: CASSLAGGNTEAFF
cdr3_nt: TGTGCCAGCAGCTTAGCGGGAGGGAACACTGAAGCTTTCTTT

v_call: TRBV27
clone_size: NA
d_call: NA
cdr3_length: 16
j_call: TRBJ1-1
cdr3_aa: CASSPGAGRMNTEAFF
cdr3_nt: TGTGCCAGCAGTCCTGGGGCAGGGAGGATGAACACTGAAGCTTTCTTT

v_call: TRBV6-5
clone_size: NA
d_call: TRBD1
cdr3_length: 14
j_call: TRBJ2-3
cdr3_aa: CASRMGQNTDTQYF
cdr3_nt: TGTGCCAGCAGGATGGGACAGAACACAGATACGCAGTATTTT

v_call: TRBV5-1
clone_size: NA
d_call: NA
cdr3_length: 14
j_call: TRBJ2-7
cdr3_aa: CASSLEGDSYEQYF
cdr3_nt: TGCGCCAGCAGCTTGGAGGGGGATTCCTACGAGCAGTACTTC

v_call: TRBV18
clone_size: NA
d_call: NA
cdr3_length: 14
j_call: TRBJ1-1
cdr3_aa: CASSPGGSNTEAFF
cdr3_nt: TGTGCCAGCTCACCAGGGGGGTCGAACACTGAAGCTTTCTTT

v_call: TRBV12-3/TRBV12-4
clone_size: NA
d_call: NA
cdr3_length: 13
j_call: TRBJ1-6
cdr3_aa: CASSFGAGPPLHF
cdr3_nt: TGTGCCAGCAGTTTTGGGGCAGGGCCACCCCTCCACTTT

v_call: TRBV5-1
clone_size: NA
d_call: NA
cdr3_length: 12
j_call: TRBJ1-1
cdr3_aa: CASSLSGTEAFF
cdr3_nt: TGCGCCAGCAGCTTGAGCGGGACTGAAGCTTTCTTT

v_call: TRBV5-1
clone_size: NA
d_call: TRBD1
cdr3_length: 18
j_call: TRBJ2-3
cdr3_aa: CASSLDRGQVTSTDTQYF
cdr3_nt: TGCGCCAGCAGCTTGGACAGGGGGCAGGTAACTAGCACAGATACGCAGTATTTT

v_call: TRBV11-3
clone_size: once
d_call: NA
cdr3_length: 12
j_call: TRBJ2-1
cdr3_aa: CASSSTGNEQFF
cdr3_nt: TGTGCCAGCAGCTCGACAGGCAATGAGCAGTTCTTC

v_call: TRBV10-2
clone_size: NA
d_call: NA
cdr3_length: 12
j_call: TRBJ1-1
cdr3_aa: CASSKESTEAFF
cdr3_nt: TGCGCCAGCAGCAAGGAGAGCACTGAAGCTTTCTTT

v_call: TRBV3-1/TRBV3-2
clone_size: NA
d_call: NA
cdr3_length: 16
j_call: TRBJ2-2
cdr3_aa: CASSPVGSGPPGELFF
cdr3_nt: TGTGCCAGCAGCCCCGTGGGTAGCGGCCCTCCCGGGGAGCTGTTTTTT

v_call: TRBV5-1
clone_size: NA
d_call: NA
cdr3_length: 14
j_call: TRBJ1-3
cdr3_aa: CASSLGLSGNTIYF
cdr3_nt: TGCGCCAGCAGCCTGGGACTCTCTGGAAACACCATATATTTT

v_call: TRBV30
clone_size: NA
d_call: NA
cdr3_length: 15
j_call: TRBJ2-3
cdr3_aa: CAWSGGVVGTDTQYF
cdr3_nt: TGTGCCTGGAGTGGTGGAGTAGTTGGCACAGATACGCAGTATTTT

v_call: TRBV19
clone_size: NA
d_call: NA
cdr3_length: 17
j_call: TRBJ2-4
cdr3_aa: CASSIGVAELVKNIQYF
cdr3_nt: TGTGCCAGTAGTATTGGAGTAGCAGAGCTAGTCAAAAACATTCAGTACTTC

v_call: TRBV7-9
clone_size: few
d_call: TRBD2
cdr3_length: 14
j_call: TRBJ2-1
cdr3_aa: CASSWSGRVDEQFF
cdr3_nt: TGTGCCAGCAGCTGGAGCGGGAGGGTGGATGAGCAGTTCTTC

v_call: TRBV5-4
clone_size: once
d_call: NA
cdr3_length: 16
j_call: TRBJ1-1
cdr3_aa: CASSPPGRGKNTEAFF
cdr3_nt: TGTGCCAGCAGCCCTCCGGGCAGGGGAAAGAACACTGAAGCTTTCTTT

v_call: TRBV30
clone_size: NA
d_call: NA
cdr3_length: 16
j_call: TRBJ1-1
cdr3_aa: CAWSGGHGQTDTEAFF
cdr3_nt: TGTGCCTGGAGTGGAGGACATGGACAGACGGACACTGAAGCTTTCTTT

v_call: TRBV5-4
clone_size: NA
d_call: NA
cdr3_length: 13
j_call: TRBJ2-3
cdr3_aa: CASSLDFADTQYF
cdr3_nt: TGTGCCAGCAGCTTGGACTTTGCGGATACGCAGTATTTT

v_call: TRBV12-3/TRBV12-4
clone_size: NA
d_call: TRBD1
cdr3_length: 13
j_call: TRBJ1-2
cdr3_aa: CASSPQGADGYTF
cdr3_nt: TGTGCCAGCAGTCCACAGGGGGCGGATGGCTACACCTTC

v_call: TRBV19
clone_size: NA
d_call: NA
cdr3_length: 15
j_call: TRBJ2-3
cdr3_aa: CASSIVRTSTDTQYF
cdr3_nt: TGTGCCAGTAGTATCGTAAGGACAAGCACAGATACGCAGTATTTT

v_call: TRBV28
clone_size: NA
d_call: NA
cdr3_length: 15
j_call: TRBJ2-1
cdr3_aa: CASSSYGDSYNEQFF
cdr3_nt: TGTGCCAGCAGTTCCTACGGGGATTCCTACAATGAGCAGTTCTTC

v_call: TRBV5-1
clone_size: NA
d_call: NA
cdr3_length: 17
j_call: TRBJ2-7
cdr3_aa: CASSLAGQGRPVNEQYF
cdr3_nt: TGCGCCAGCAGCTTGGCAGGGCAGGGGCGACCCGTCAACGAGCAGTACTTC

v_call: TRBV30
clone_size: NA
d_call: TRBD1
cdr3_length: 14
j_call: TRBJ2-7
cdr3_aa: CAYRTGQEGYEQYF
cdr3_nt: TGTGCCTACCGCACGGGACAGGAGGGCTACGAGCAGTACTTC

v_call: TRBV2
clone_size: NA
d_call: TRBD1
cdr3_length: 15
j_call: TRBJ1-5
cdr3_aa: CASRQTGGINQPQHF
cdr3_nt: TGTGCCAGCAGACAGACAGGGGGCATTAATCAGCCCCAGCATTTT

v_call: TRBV18
clone_size: NA
d_call: TRBD1
cdr3_length: 17
j_call: TRBJ2-2
cdr3_aa: CASSQLRTGRRTGELFF
cdr3_nt: TGTGCCAGCTCCCAACTTCGGACAGGGAGGCGAACCGGGGAGCTGTTTTTT

v_call: TRBV2
clone_size: NA
d_call: NA
cdr3_length: 13
j_call: TRBJ1-2
cdr3_aa: CASSKAGDYGYTF
cdr3_nt: TGTGCCAGCAGTAAAGCAGGGGACTATGGCTACACCTTC

v_call: TRBV6-1
clone_size: NA
d_call: NA
cdr3_length: 15
j_call: TRBJ1-5
cdr3_aa: CASSEATGTHQPQHF
cdr3_nt: TGTGCCAGCAGTGAGGCAACAGGGACCCATCAGCCCCAGCATTTT

v_call: TRBV27
clone_size: NA
d_call: NA
cdr3_length: 14
j_call: TRBJ1-1
cdr3_aa: CASSWGGMNTEAFF
cdr3_nt: TGTGCCAGCAGTTGGGGAGGCATGAACACTGAAGCTTTCTTT